This T cell receptor (beta chain) is drawn from a study of OX40 agonist ivuxolimab in advanced cancers. Study-level background: Participants averaged approximately 60 years of age (range about 23 to 80) and were approximately 81% male.

Broader study findings: Partial responders at 0.1-3.0 mg/kg showed near-lowest clonal expansion.

A remark on this clone: Its antigen is as yet unknown.

Clones were read by immunoSEQ multiplex PCR, and TCRdb kept only the in-frame ones, dropping some. The sample gives roughly 81,000 clones, approximately 95% of which show up once; roughly 9.6% is in the top ten. CDR1 is LGHNA, CDR2 YSLEER, per germline. The V gene lost 1 base and the J gene lost 6 bases, with 16 bases spanning the gap. This CDR3 spans 15 amino acids. The chain is built from TRBV4-3 and TRBJ2-7, with D possibly matching TRBD1 (8 bases). This sequence originates from an adult with an advanced solid tumor such as melanoma, head and neck, liver or kidney cancer. Specimen: CD4+ or CD8+ T cells sorted from blood, collected in a trial of the OX40 agonist ivuxolimab. CDR3 sequence: CASSQVTGGVGEQYF. CDR3 DNA: TGCGCCAGCAGCCAAGTAACAGGGGGGGTAGGCGAGCAGTACTTC.